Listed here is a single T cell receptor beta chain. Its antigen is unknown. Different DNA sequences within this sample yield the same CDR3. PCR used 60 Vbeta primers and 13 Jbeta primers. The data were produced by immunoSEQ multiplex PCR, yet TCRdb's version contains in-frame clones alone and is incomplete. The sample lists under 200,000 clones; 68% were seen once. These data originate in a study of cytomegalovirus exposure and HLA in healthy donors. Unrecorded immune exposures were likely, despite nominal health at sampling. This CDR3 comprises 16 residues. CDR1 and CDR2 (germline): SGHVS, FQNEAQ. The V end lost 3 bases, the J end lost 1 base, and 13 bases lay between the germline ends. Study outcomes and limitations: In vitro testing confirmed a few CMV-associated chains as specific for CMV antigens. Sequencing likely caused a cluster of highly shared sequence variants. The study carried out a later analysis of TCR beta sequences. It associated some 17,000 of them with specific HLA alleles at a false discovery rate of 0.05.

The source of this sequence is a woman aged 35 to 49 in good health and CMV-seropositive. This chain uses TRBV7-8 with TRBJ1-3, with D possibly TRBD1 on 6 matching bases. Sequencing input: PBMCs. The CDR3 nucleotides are TGTGCCAGCAGCTTTGGGGGGGCAGTTTCTGGAAACACCATATATTTT. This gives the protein CASSFGGAVSGNTIYF.